The sample holds one count of the clone carrying this T cell receptor (beta chain). Its antigen remains unknown. Use of 60 Vbeta and 13 Jbeta primers characterized the PCR. The table came from immunoSEQ multiplex PCR; TCRdb's copy has only in-frame clones and leaves some out. The table has approximately 100,000 clones, 69% seen once. The data were obtained in a study of cytomegalovirus exposure and HLA in healthy donors. General study points: For most TCR sequences rarity was the rule, although some public TCRs occurred in many donors.

The origin of this receptor is a woman in her seventies in good health and CMV-seropositive. The specimen was PBMCs.

The CDR3 DNA is TGTGCCAGCAGTGAAGGCGCGGGGTTCTCCGGGGGTGAGCAGTTCTTC. Protein: CASSEGAGFSGGEQFF. The chain has TRBV2 and TRBJ2-1, with D possibly TRBD2 on 6 matching bases. The length of the CDR3 is 16 residues. With 1 base removed from V and 9 bases from J, the gap between germline ends came to 19 bases. Germline V CDR1 and CDR2: SNHLY, FYNNEI.